This T cell receptor (beta chain) appears in the sequencing data of a study of T cell responses to AZD1222 COVID-19 vaccine. Concerning this clone: Its antigen is not known.

Findings and caveats of the study: Donors were mostly white British, more females; clonal diversity possibly underestimated.

The repertoire was sequenced with immunoSEQ multiplex PCR; TCRdb's copy has only in-frame clones and lacks some. The table shows 90,000 or so clones, with around 91% occurring only once. The CDR3 runs 13 residues. The V end was cut by 6 bases, the J end by 5 bases, with 13 bases between. CDR1 PRHDT and CDR2 FYEKMQ come from the germline V gene (reference sequence). The material was peripheral blood, obtained 28 days after the second AZD1222 dose. The receptor was derived from an adult who received the AZD1222 COVID-19 vaccine. V and J are TRBV13 and TRBJ1-2; unclear D gene. CDR3 bases: TGTGCCAGCAGTTCCGGCCACCGATATGGCTACACCTTC. It encodes CASSSGHRYGYTF. Together with reference TRBV13 and TRBJ1-2, the CDR3 gives the full variable domain: AAGVIQSPRHLIKEKRETATLKCYPIPRHDTVYWYQQGPGQDPQFLISFYEKMQSDKGSIPDRFSAQQFSDYHSELNMSSLELGDSALYFCASSSGHRYGYTFGSGTRLTVV.